The 22 T cell receptor beta chains given below trace back to one sample, sequenced in a study of blood T cell repertoires in COVID-19. The method was immunoSEQ multiplex PCR; TCRdb's version includes in-frame clones alone and lacks a portion of them. The sample includes about 120,000 clones, more than 75% of them seen just once. Sequencing was done on a sample of peripheral blood. The receptors here all came from a woman between 45 and 60 years old with acute or convalescent COVID-19.

The chain couples TRBV6-1 to TRBJ1-4, with TRBD1 matching 7 bases. Germline CDR1 and CDR2: MNHNS and SASEGT. The length of the CDR3 is 15 residues. Trimming took 3 bases from V and 6 from J; bases not matched to a gene: 7. CDR3 nucleotide sequence: TGTGCCAGCAGTGATCGGAAGGGGACAGATGAAAAACTGTTTTTT. Amino acids: CASSDRKGTDEKLFF.

The chain uses TRBV7-9 and TRBJ1-2; 8 bases agree with TRBD1. Germline CDR1 and CDR2: SEHNR and FQNEAQ (reference sequence). The junction had 4 bases not matched to a gene; V was cut back by 4 bases and J by 0 bases. There are 15 residues in the CDR3. The CDR3 DNA reads as TGTGCCAGCAGCTCTGACAGGGGATCTAACTATGGCTACACCTTC. The encoded protein is CASSSDRGSNYGYTF.

V and J are TRBV6-5 and TRBJ1-1, with TRBD1 as a possible D gene (5 bases). This CDR3 comprises 15 residues. The germline V gene encodes CDR1 MNHEY and CDR2 SVGAGI. V gave up 0 bases and J gave up 1 base, with 9 bases separating them. The CDR3 DNA sequence: TGTGCCAGCAGTTACTCGCGACAGAAGAACACTGAAGCTTTCTTT. Amino acids: CASSYSRQKNTEAFF.

The V call is TRBV6-2 or TRBV6-3, the J call TRBJ1-1, with D tentatively TRBD1 (5 bases). This CDR3 is 14 amino acids long. Germline CDR1 MNHEY, CDR2 SVGEGT. Between the trimmed V and J ends, which lost 2 bases and 1 base, there was a span of 8 bases. CDR3 loop: CASSYRQRNTEAFF. In DNA, the CDR3 is TGTGCCAGCAGTTACCGACAGAGGAACACTGAAGCTTTCTTT.

The rearrangement links TRBV28 to TRBJ1-1, with TRBD1 matching 7 bases. Per germline, CDR1 MDHEN and CDR2 SYDVKM. CDR3 size: 12 residues. V trimming: 5 bases; J trimming: 9 bases; junction bases outside the gene matches: 6. CDR3 in DNA: TGTGCCAGCAGTGGGACAGCAAGGAAAGCTTTCTTT. It codes for CASSGTARKAFF.

This sequence joins TRBV28 and TRBJ1-1; D call uncertain. CDR1 MDHEN and CDR2 SYDVKM come from the germline V gene. V was trimmed by 7 bases and J by 4 bases, leaving 19 bases between them. The CDR3 spans 15 residues. In DNA, the CDR3 is TGTGCCAGCACCCCCGCGGGAGGTGGGAGCACTGAAGCTTTCTTT. Amino acid sequence: CASTPAGGGSTEAFF.

V usage is TRBV5-4 and J usage is TRBJ1-1; D is uncertain. The V gene's germline CDR1 is SGHNT and CDR2 YYREEE (reference sequence). The CDR3 extends over 13 amino acids. V lost 0 bases to trimming and J lost 1 base, with 4 bases between them. The CDR3 loop is CASSLDRNTEAFF. The CDR3 nucleotides are TGTGCCAGCAGCTTGGACAGGAACACTGAAGCTTTCTTT.

The chain employs TRBV7-7 and TRBJ2-5; 9 bases align to TRBD2. The trim removed 0 bases at V and 1 base at J, leaving 0 bases unmatched. CDR3 size: 15 residues. Germline V gene sequence: CDR1 SSHAT, CDR2 FNYEAQ (reference sequence). CDR3 nucleotide sequence: TGTGCCAGCAGCTTAGCAGCGGGAGGCCAAGAGACCCAGTACTTC. Translation gives CASSLAAGGQETQYF. Combining the CDR3 with reference TRBV7-7 and TRBJ2-5 gives the whole variable domain GAGVSQSPRYKVTKRGQDVTLRCDPISSHATLYWYQQALGQGPEFLTYFNYEAQPDKSGLPSDRFSAERPEGSISTLTIQRTEQRDSAMYRCASSLAAGGQETQYFGPGTRLLVL.

CDR3 in DNA: TGTGCCAGCAGCGAATCACGGGGGACTAGCGGGGGTTGGTACAATGAGCAGTTCTTC. This gives the protein CASSESRGTSGGWYNEQFF. The V gene is TRBV9, the J gene TRBJ2-1, with 14 bases matching TRBD2. With 3 bases clipped from V and 4 bases from J, the junction kept 12 bases outside the gene matches. The CDR3 covers 19 residues. The germline gives CDR1 SGDLS, CDR2 YYNGEE.

This sequence joins TRBV2 and TRBJ2-4, with D perhaps TRBD1 (5 bases). Germline CDR1 and CDR2: SNHLY and FYNNEI. Trimming pared 5 bases from V and 7 bases from J, leaving 18 bases between. The CDR3 is 15 amino acids. CDR3 bases: TGTGCCAGCAGTCCAAACGGCGTCAGGGTCAACATTCAGTACTTC. As protein: CASSPNGVRVNIQYF.

The sample holds a few counts of this clone. The chain couples TRBV3-1 (or the pseudogene TRBV3-2) to TRBJ2-3; TRBD2 agrees at 16 bases. Germline-derived CDR1 and CDR2 are LGHDT and YNNKEL (reference sequence). V shed 4 bases, J shed 10 bases, and the junction held 5 bases outside the gene matches. The CDR3 is made up of 15 amino acids. The CDR3 reads CASSPGTSGRVAQYF. The CDR3 DNA follows: TGTGCCAGCAGCCCGGGGACTAGCGGGAGGGTCGCGCAGTATTTT.

The chain couples TRBV20-1 to TRBJ2-5; D not resolved. The germline gives CDR1 DFQATT, CDR2 SNEGSKA (reference sequence). V lost 6 bases and J 5 bases, leaving 7 bases between the germline ends. This CDR3 contains 10 residues. The DNA of the CDR3 is TGCAGTGCGTCCTTGGAGACCCAGTACTTC. This encodes CSASLETQYF.

V gene TRBV19 combines with J gene TRBJ2-2; 7 positions match TRBD2. The trim removed 9 bases at V and 7 bases at J, leaving 11 bases unmatched. Germline values: CDR1 LNHDA, CDR2 SQIVND (reference sequence). The CDR3 sequence is 14 residues long. The CDR3 coding sequence is TGTGCCAGCACCGGGACTATTCGTATCGGGGAGCTGTTTTTT. Translated, it gives CASTGTIRIGELFF.

The rearrangement joins TRBV7-9 to TRBJ2-7; D is perhaps TRBD1 (5 bases). The V end was cut by 1 base, the J end by 3 bases, with 16 bases between. CDR1 SEHNR and CDR2 FQNEAQ come from the germline V gene (reference sequence). The CDR3 contains 16 residues. The CDR3 nucleotides read TGTGCCAGCAGCTTAGAGGTAGGGGCGGTAAACTACGAGCAGTACTTC. This encodes CASSLEVGAVNYEQYF. The variable domain in full, with the rest retrieved from reference TRBV7-9 and TRBJ2-7, is DTGVSQNPRHKITKRGQNVTFRCDPISEHNRLYWYRQTLGQGPEFLTYFQNEAQLEKSRLLSDRFSAERPKGSFSTLEIQRTEQGDSAMYLCASSLEVGAVNYEQYFGPGTRLTVT.

The chain has TRBV5-6 and TRBJ2-1; 13 bases map to TRBD2. The length of the CDR3 is 16 residues. CDR1 is SGHDT, CDR2 YYEEEE, per germline. V shed 4 bases, J shed 7 bases, and the junction held 8 bases outside the gene matches. The CDR3 DNA is TGTGCCAGCAGCCACCTGACTAGCGGGAGGCCGAATGAGCAGTTCTTC. Residues: CASSHLTSGRPNEQFF.

The rearrangement joins TRBV24-1 to TRBJ2-5; TRBD2 matches at 10 bases. The CDR3 is 16 amino acids. V shed 4 bases, J shed 2 bases, and the junction held 6 bases outside the gene matches. In germline, CDR1 is KGHDR, CDR2 SFDVKD. As DNA, the CDR3 is TGTGCCACCAGTGAAGGGGGACTAGCGCCTCAAGAGACCCAGTACTTC. Its protein product is CATSEGGLAPQETQYF.

The chain links TRBV29-1 to TRBJ1-1; TRBD1 matches 7 bases. The CDR3 loop spans 15 amino acids. Trimming took 6 bases from V and 3 from J; bases not matched to a gene: 13. The germline CDR1 and CDR2 sequences are SQVTM and ANQGSEA. CDR3 sequence: CSVGPSTGLDTEAFF. As DNA, the CDR3 is TGCAGCGTGGGCCCCTCGACAGGGTTAGACACTGAAGCTTTCTTT.

The chain uses TRBV18 and TRBJ2-7, with D maybe TRBD2 (5 bases). The germline gives CDR1 KGHSH, CDR2 LQKENI. This CDR3 spans 15 amino acids. Trimming shortened V by 6 bases and J by 3 bases, and 18 bases separated the two germline ends. The CDR3 nucleotides are TGTGCCAGCTCCCCAATAGGCGGAGGTAGCTACGAGCAGTACTTC. Its protein is CASSPIGGGSYEQYF.

The J gene is TRBJ1-5, the V gene TRBV5-1; D is possibly TRBD1 (6 bases). V lost 0 bases and J lost 5, with 12 bases in between. Germline V lookup: CDR1 SGHRS, CDR2 YFSETQ. The CDR3 is 15 amino acids. The CDR3 sequence: CASSLDPRGDQPQHF. As DNA, the CDR3 is TGCGCCAGCAGCTTGGATCCCAGGGGCGATCAGCCCCAGCATTTT.

This chain uses TRBV18 with TRBJ2-3; D unresolved. This CDR3 is built from 14 residues. The germline CDR1 and CDR2 sequences are KGHSH and LQKENI. Trimming took 6 bases from V and 1 from J, leaving 11 bases between them. CDR3 sequence (DNA): TGTGCCAGCTCCCTTGGGCAGCGCACAGATACGCAGTATTTT. Amino acid sequence: CASSLGQRTDTQYF.

This chain joins TRBV14 and TRBJ1-1; weak D call: TRBD1 (5 bases). The CDR3 runs 16 residues. V was pared by 9 bases and J by 5 bases, with 25 bases between. The germline V gene has CDR1 SGHDN and CDR2 FVKESK. CDR3 protein: CASPLGQEQGGTEAFF. The CDR3 DNA is TGTGCCAGTCCCCTTGGGCAGGAGCAGGGAGGGACTGAAGCTTTCTTT.

The chain uses TRBV11-3 and TRBJ2-1; D gene uncertain. Trimming pared 4 bases from V and 6 bases from J, leaving 10 bases between. Germline CDR1 SGHNT, CDR2 YENEEA. This CDR3 is 13 amino acids long. CDR3 sequence (DNA): TGTGCCAGCAGCTCTAGATCGGGCAATGAGCAGTTCTTC. It encodes CASSSRSGNEQFF.